This entry lists 27 T cell receptor beta chains sequenced from one sample in a study of blood T cell repertoires in COVID-19. The assay was immunoSEQ multiplex PCR, and TCRdb's table has in-frame clones only and misses some. The sample consists of 120,000 to 150,000 clones, 70% to 90% of them appearing once. Specimen: peripheral blood. These receptors came from a human donor in a cohort sampled during active COVID-19.

The V gene is TRBV11-2, the J gene TRBJ2-1, with 7 bases lining up with TRBD2. Trimming cost V 2 bases and J 2 bases; bases outside gene matches: 3. CDR3 size: 15 residues. Germline loops: CDR1 SGHAT, CDR2 FQNNGV. The CDR3 is CASSLLSGPYNEQFF. CDR3 bases: TGTGCCAGCAGCTTACTTAGCGGGCCCTACAATGAGCAGTTCTTC.

V gene TRBV7-3 combines with J gene TRBJ2-3, with 9 positions matching TRBD1. Trimming at V came to 2 bases and at J to 2 bases, leaving 2 bases not matched to a gene. Per germline, CDR1 SGHTA and CDR2 FQGTGA. CDR3 length: 15 residues. This chain's CDR3 is CASSLRDRVTDTQYF. For the CDR3, the DNA is TGTGCCAGCAGCTTACGGGACAGGGTCACAGATACGCAGTATTTT.

The chain uses TRBV3-1 (or the pseudogene TRBV3-2) and TRBJ2-5; 8 bases fit TRBD1. The CDR3 covers 14 residues. CDR1 is LGHDT, CDR2 YNNKEL, per germline (reference sequence). Trimming cost V 3 bases and J 2 bases; bases outside gene matches: 2. The CDR3 sequence: CASSHRTGQETQYF. CDR3 nucleotide sequence: TGTGCCAGCAGCCATCGGACAGGGCAAGAGACCCAGTACTTC.

V usage is TRBV6-2 or TRBV6-3 and J usage is TRBJ2-2; 7 nucleotides match TRBD1. The germline V gene has CDR1 MNHEY and CDR2 SVGEGT. This CDR3 comprises 15 residues. V trimming: 2 bases; J trimming: 4 bases; junction bases outside the gene matches: 4. The CDR3 nucleotides are TGTGCCAGCAGTTACCTGACAGGGCTCACCGGGGAGCTGTTTTTT. This translates into CASSYLTGLTGELFF.

This clone was recorded once. V and J are TRBV30 and TRBJ1-2; the D gene is possibly TRBD1 (5 bases). Per germline, CDR1 GTSNPN and CDR2 SVGIG (reference sequence). V was trimmed by 4 bases and J by 2 bases, leaving 11 bases between them. This CDR3 contains 13 residues. CDR3 region: CAWNRDSNYGYTF. The CDR3 DNA follows: TGTGCCTGGAACCGGGACTCCAACTATGGCTACACCTTC.

In this sample, this clone turned up a few times. V is TRBV12-3 or TRBV12-4 and J is TRBJ1-3; possible D gene TRBD1, 6 bases. V was pared by 5 bases and J by 6 bases, with 11 bases between. This CDR3 has 13 amino acids. CDR3 in DNA: TGTGCCAGCAGTCTAGGGACATTAAACACCATATATTTT. This translates into CASSLGTLNTIYF.

This chain links TRBV24-1 with TRBJ2-1, with 12 bases aligning to TRBD1. The CDR3 spans 16 residues. J lost 8 bases, V lost 3 bases, and 7 bases had no gene match. CDR1 and CDR2 from the germline V gene are KGHDR and SFDVKD. CDR3 loop: CATSDLWDRGPDEQFF. In DNA form, the CDR3 reads TGTGCCACCAGTGATCTCTGGGACAGGGGGCCCGATGAGCAGTTCTTC.

The chain has TRBV27 and TRBJ2-1; 10 bases match TRBD2. V shed 5 bases, J shed 4 bases, and the junction held 14 bases outside the gene matches. Germline CDR1 and CDR2: MNHEY and SMNVEV (reference sequence). The CDR3 contains 18 residues. The CDR3: CASSRITSIAGGYNEQFF. DNA of the CDR3: TGTGCCAGCAGTCGCATTACCTCTATAGCGGGGGGTTACAATGAGCAGTTCTTC.

This chain links TRBV4-2 with TRBJ2-5, with 12 bases identical to TRBD2. The CDR3 is 17 amino acids. Germline CDR1 is LGHNA and CDR2 is YNFKEQ. The V gene end was trimmed by 0 bases and the J gene end by 4 bases; junction bases not matched to a gene: 6. The CDR3 reads CASSQDLAGGVRETQYF. The CDR3 DNA reads TGTGCCAGCAGCCAAGATCTAGCGGGGGGGGTGAGAGAGACCCAGTACTTC.

The chain employs TRBV6-5 and TRBJ1-5; possible D gene TRBD1, 5 bases. This CDR3 is built from 14 residues. Germline V gene data show CDR1 as MNHEY and CDR2 as SVGAGI. V was shortened by 6 bases and J by 2 bases, with 11 bases between the two germline ends. The CDR3 loop reads CASRTTGGNQPQHF. For the CDR3, the DNA is TGTGCCAGCAGAACCACAGGAGGCAATCAGCCCCAGCATTTT.

A note on this clone: This same CDR3 is encoded by further DNA sequences in the sample. The chain joins TRBV11-2 to TRBJ2-1; D is undetermined. The CDR3 spans 11 residues. CDR1 is SGHAT, CDR2 FQNNGV, per germline. The V end was cut by 3 bases, the J end by 6 bases, with 3 bases between. CDR3 protein: CASSLSNEQFF. The CDR3 DNA reads TGTGCCAGCAGCTTGAGCAATGAGCAGTTCTTC.

V gene TRBV5-8 combines with J gene TRBJ2-3, with D possibly being TRBD1 (6 bases). This CDR3 contains 14 residues. The germline gives CDR1 SGHTS, CDR2 YDEGEE. Trimming stripped 4 bases from V and 2 bases from J, with 11 bases between. The CDR3 DNA sequence: TGTGCCAGCAGCAAAGGACAGCTCACAGATACGCAGTATTTT. Protein product: CASSKGQLTDTQYF.

The chain recombines TRBV10-3 with TRBJ2-7; 8 bases are a match to TRBD1. The germline gives CDR1 ENHRY, CDR2 SYGVKD. This CDR3 comprises 14 residues. The J segment lost 3 bases and the V segment lost 6 bases, leaving 7 bases of the junction unmatched. The DNA of the CDR3 is TGTGCCATCAGCTTAGACAGGGGTGACTACGAGCAGTACTTC. Translation gives CAISLDRGDYEQYF.

The genes are TRBV7-2 and TRBJ1-2; 9 bases agree with TRBD1. The CDR3 totals 15 residues. Germline V CDR1 and CDR2: SGHTA, FQGNSA. Trimming cost V 5 bases and J 3 bases; bases outside gene matches: 7. The CDR3 nucleotides are TGTGCCAGCAGCCCCGGGACAGGGTTGCACTATGGCTACACCTTC. Translation: CASSPGTGLHYGYTF.

This rearrangement joins TRBV6-1 to TRBJ2-4; 8 bases are shared with TRBD1. V was clipped by 3 bases and J by 2 bases; unmatched bases: 6. The CDR3 runs to 16 residues. Germline CDR1 MNHNS, CDR2 SASEGT. The CDR3, as DNA: TGTGCCAGCAGTGACCGGACAGGGCGGCCCAAAAACATTCAGTACTTC. This gives the protein CASSDRTGRPKNIQYF.

The V and J genes are TRBV18 and TRBJ1-1, with a weak D call TRBD1 (6 bases). Trimming cost V 3 bases and J 1 base, with 9 bases left between them. The germline CDR1 and CDR2 sequences are KGHSH and LQKENI. The CDR3 is 14 amino acids. CDR3: CASSPQGRNTEAFF. As DNA, the CDR3 is TGTGCCAGCTCACCGCAGGGGCGGAACACTGAAGCTTTCTTT.

The chain joins TRBV5-5 to TRBJ1-2; tentative D call: TRBD1 (5 bases). The ends were cut back, 0 bases at V and 4 bases at J, with 13 bases in the middle. The germline V gene encodes CDR1 SGHKS and CDR2 YYEKEE (reference sequence). CDR3 length equals 15 residues. In nucleotides, the CDR3 is TGTGCCAGCAGCTTGGACGCGGGGCTCGGCTATGGCTACACCTTC. It is translated as CASSLDAGLGYGYTF.

The V and J genes are TRBV3-1 (or the pseudogene TRBV3-2) and TRBJ2-7; 7 positions agree with TRBD2. V lost 2 bases, J lost 1 base, and 2 bases stayed unmatched. CDR1 and CDR2 from the germline V gene are LGHDT and YNNKEL (reference sequence). The CDR3 length is 14 residues. CDR3 sequence (DNA): TGTGCCAGCAGCCAATTGGGGGGGTCCTACGAGCAGTACTTC. Protein product: CASSQLGGSYEQYF.

The gene calls are TRBV2 and TRBJ1-1, with 7 positions matching TRBD1. The V gene end was trimmed by 3 bases and the J gene end by 12 bases; junction bases not matched to a gene: 10. The germline V gene encodes CDR1 SNHLY and CDR2 FYNNEI. This CDR3 spans 13 amino acids. CDR3 protein: CASSDGQVSRTFF. CDR3 bases: TGTGCCAGCAGTGATGGACAGGTCTCGCGGACTTTCTTT.

The chain uses TRBV6-1 and TRBJ1-5, with TRBD1 as a possible D gene (6 bases). This CDR3 spans 13 amino acids. The germline V gene encodes CDR1 MNHNS and CDR2 SASEGT. V gave up 3 bases and J gave up 6 bases, with 9 bases separating them. CDR3 DNA: TGTGCCAGCAGTGAGGGGGCAGGTCAGCCCCAGCATTTT. Translating it yields CASSEGAGQPQHF.

V and J are TRBV7-6 and TRBJ2-3; a weak D match, TRBD2 (7 bases). The CDR3 loop spans 16 amino acids. Trimming took off 3 bases at V and 2 bases at J, with 15 bases between the two ends. Germline CDR1 SGHVS, CDR2 FNYEAQ. CDR3 loop: CASSFIGGGATDTQYF. For the CDR3, the DNA is TGTGCCAGCAGCTTTATAGGCGGGGGCGCCACAGATACGCAGTATTTT. The full variable domain, its missing parts supplied by reference TRBV7-6 and TRBJ2-3, is GAGVSQSPRYKVTKRGQDVALRCDPISGHVSLYWYRQALGQGPEFLTYFNYEAQQDKSGLPNDRFSAERPEGSISTLTIQRTEQRDSAMYRCASSFIGGGATDTQYFGPGTRLTVL.

The chain uses TRBV11-3 and TRBJ2-2, with 13 nucleotides matching TRBD2. Germline V CDR1 and CDR2: SGHNT, YENEEA. With V trimmed by 3 bases and J by 10 bases, 5 bases remained unmatched. This CDR3 region has 15 residues. The CDR3 sequence: CASSFGLAGASELFF. DNA for the CDR3: TGTGCCAGCAGCTTTGGACTAGCGGGGGCGTCGGAGCTGTTTTTT.

This clone came up once. The chain recombines TRBV11-2 with TRBJ2-1; possibly TRBD2 for D (5 bases). Trimming removed 1 base from V and 2 bases from J, with 6 bases in between. Per the germline V gene, CDR1 is SGHAT and CDR2 is FQNNGV. The CDR3 runs 14 residues. The CDR3 DNA reads as TGTGCCAGCAGCTTAGCCGGGGCCTACAATGAGCAGTTCTTC. Amino acid sequence: CASSLAGAYNEQFF. Based on the CDR3 plus reference TRBV11-2 and TRBJ2-1, the full variable domain is EAGVAQSPRYKIIEKRQSVAFWCNPISGHATLYWYQQILGQGPKLLIQFQNNGVVDDSQLPKDRFSAERLKGVDSTLKIQPAKLEDSAVYLCASSLAGAYNEQFFGPGTRLTVL.

This chain links TRBV5-5 with TRBJ1-3, with a tentative D call TRBD1 (6 bases). V shed 5 bases and J shed 3 bases, with 12 bases lying between them. Germline CDR1 and CDR2: SGHKS and YYEKEE (reference sequence). CDR3 length equals 14 residues. The CDR3 loop reads CASSRDIGGNTIYF. For the CDR3, the DNA is TGTGCCAGCAGTCGGGACATAGGTGGAAACACCATATATTTT. Full variable domain (rest looked up from reference TRBV5-5 and TRBJ1-3): DAGVTQSPTHLIKTRGQQVTLRCSPISGHKSVSWYQQVLGQGPQFIFQYYEKEERGRGNFPDRFSARQFPNYSSELNVNALLLGDSALYLCASSRDIGGNTIYFGEGSWLTVV.

CDR3 protein: CASSFRQTTNEKLFF. CDR3 bases: TGTGCCAGTAGTTTCCGACAGACAACTAATGAAAAACTGTTTTTT. The chain combines TRBV19 with TRBJ1-4, with D tentatively TRBD1 (5 bases). The ends were cut back, 5 bases at V and 0 bases at J, with 10 bases in the middle. Germline CDR1 LNHDA, CDR2 SQIVND (reference sequence). This CDR3 has 15 amino acids.

The J gene is TRBJ1-2, the V gene TRBV18; D is unclear. The CDR3 covers 16 residues. V lost 3 bases, J lost 4 bases, and 18 bases lay in between. The V gene's germline CDR1 is KGHSH and CDR2 LQKENI. The CDR3 sequence: CASSPAGGMISYGYTF. For the CDR3, the DNA is TGTGCCAGCTCACCCGCAGGAGGGATGATTAGCTATGGCTACACCTTC.

The J gene is TRBJ1-1, the V gene TRBV7-2, with D perhaps matching TRBD1 (5 bases). Between the trimmed V and J ends, which lost 4 bases and 1 base, there was a span of 7 bases. Germline CDR1 is SGHTA and CDR2 is FQGNSA. CDR3 length: 13 residues. This CDR3 is CASSSTGNTEAFF. The CDR3 DNA is TGTGCCAGCAGCTCCACAGGGAACACTGAAGCTTTCTTT. Full variable domain (outside the CDR3, taken from reference TRBV7-2 and TRBJ1-1): GAGVSQSPSNKVTEKGKDVELRCDPISGHTALYWYRQSLGQGLEFLIYFQGNSAPDKSGLPSDRFSAERTGGSVSTLTIQRTQQEDSAVYLCASSSTGNTEAFFGQGTRLTVV.